One and the same sample provided the 27 T cell receptor beta chains below, sequenced in a study of beta chain features in type 1 diabetes. Broader study findings: TCRB CDR3s were moderately but significantly shorter in Type 1 diabetes patients in all four CD4+ subsets.

These receptors' targets are unknown. Expressed TCRB transcripts were sequenced because the entire RNA isolate underwent reverse transcription. Measured with immunoSEQ multiplex PCR; TCRdb has only the in-frame clones, and not every one. The sample lists about 640,000 clones; over 10% were seen once. The sequenced material came from naive CD4+ T cells from blood. These receptors were collected from a man younger than 45 with type 1 diabetes.

The genes are TRBV6-1 and TRBJ1-5; D is ambiguous. V lost 4 bases to trimming and J lost 1 base, with 17 bases between them. CDR1 and CDR2 (germline): MNHNS, SASEGT. The CDR3 length is 17 residues. The CDR3 nucleotides read TGTGCCAGCAGTGTAAATCTCCTTCTCACCAGCAATCAGCCCCAGCATTTT. The encoded protein is CASSVNLLLTSNQPQHF.

This clone was detected a few times. The chain is built from TRBV5-1 and TRBJ2-3; 10 nucleotides match TRBD2. Trimming cost V 0 bases and J 4 bases; bases outside gene matches: 8. This CDR3 is built from 17 residues. Looked up from germline, CDR1 is SGHRS and CDR2 is YFSETQ. The CDR3 coding sequence is TGCGCCAGCAGCTTGGGTAGCGGGGGGCGTCCCGCAGATACGCAGTATTTT. Translating gives CASSLGSGGRPADTQYF.

The V gene is TRBV7-9, the J gene TRBJ2-7, with 7 bases lining up with TRBD2. CDR1 is SEHNR, CDR2 FQNEAQ, per germline (reference sequence). V lost 0 bases and J lost 7; bases outside the gene matches: 15. The CDR3 covers 17 residues. The CDR3 coding sequence is TGTGCCAGCAGCTTAGCGGTGTCAGAACAGCGGGGTCGGGAGCAGTACTTC. It codes for CASSLAVSEQRGREQYF.

The chain carries TRBV14 and TRBJ2-5, with D possibly called TRBD1 or TRBD2 (6 bases each). The CDR3 consists of 15 residues. Deletions cut 4 bases from V and 5 bases from J, with 17 bases between. CDR1 SGHDN and CDR2 FVKESK come from the germline V gene. The CDR3 DNA follows: TGTGCCAGCAGCCTCTCCGCCGGGGGCGGGGAGACCCAGTACTTC. It codes for CASSLSAGGGETQYF. Drawing the rest from reference TRBV14 and TRBJ2-5, the complete variable domain is EAGVTQFPSHSVIEKGQTVTLRCDPISGHDNLYWYRRVMGKEIKFLLHFVKESKQDESGMPNNRFLAERTGGTYSTLKVQPAELEDSGVYFCASSLSAGGGETQYFGPGTRLLVL.

This clone came up a few times. This rearrangement joins TRBV6-6 to TRBJ1-5, with D hard to call. The CDR3 runs to 12 residues. V lost 5 bases and J lost 1, with 3 bases in between. Germline V gives CDR1 MNHNY, CDR2 SVGAGI (reference sequence). CDR3 coding DNA: TGTGCCAGCAGTCCGAGCAATCAGCCCCAGCATTTT. It yields the protein CASSPSNQPQHF.

This clone appeared a few times. J is TRBJ1-1 and V is TRBV6-1; 7 bases are shared with TRBD1. CDR3 length: 14 residues. The ends lost 3 bases at V and 7 bases at J; junction bases unmatched: 8. Germline CDR1 and CDR2: MNHNS and SASEGT. The CDR3 is CASSDGGGQGEAFF. The CDR3 region has the DNA TGTGCCAGCAGTGATGGAGGGGGCCAAGGTGAAGCTTTCTTT.

This clone turned up a few times. V gene TRBV5-1 combines with J gene TRBJ2-1, with D possibly being TRBD2 (6 bases). The V gene lost 4 bases and the J gene lost 0 bases, with 14 bases spanning the gap. CDR1 is SGHRS and CDR2 is YFSETQ in the germline V gene. The CDR3 length is 16 residues. This CDR3 is CASSALRGSSYNEQFF. In DNA form, the CDR3 reads TGCGCCAGCAGCGCCTTACGGGGGAGCTCCTACAATGAGCAGTTCTTC.

This clone has only a few counts. The V gene is TRBV7-9, the J gene TRBJ1-5; 8 bases line up with TRBD1. The CDR3 covers 14 residues. Germline CDR1 reads SEHNR; CDR2 reads FQNEAQ (reference sequence). V gave up 4 bases and J gave up 6 bases; unmatched junction bases: 5. The CDR3 region is CASSYSTGGQPQHF. CDR3 nucleotides: TGTGCCAGCAGCTATTCTACAGGGGGTCAGCCCCAGCATTTT.

The rearrangement joins TRBV7-3 to TRBJ2-6; the match to TRBD1 covers 8 bases. CDR3 length equals 17 residues. CDR1 is SGHTA, CDR2 FQGTGA, per germline. Trimming removed 2 bases from V and 0 bases from J; junction bases left unmatched: 3. CDR3 bases: TGTGCCAGCAGCTTACTGACAGGGGACTCTGGGGCCAACGTCCTGACTTTC. Translated: CASSLLTGDSGANVLTF. Based on the CDR3 plus reference TRBV7-3 and TRBJ2-6, the full variable domain is GAGVSQTPSNKVTEKGKYVELRCDPISGHTALYWYRQSLGQGPEFLIYFQGTGAADDSGLPNDRFFAVRPEGSVSTLKIQRTERGDSAVYLCASSLLTGDSGANVLTFGAGSRLTVL.

The chain combines TRBV5-1 with TRBJ1-2; D perhaps matches TRBD1 (6 bases). With 0 bases removed from V and 7 bases from J, the gap between germline ends came to 7 bases. CDR3 length: 12 amino acids. Germline V gives CDR1 SGHRS, CDR2 YFSETQ. This CDR3 is CASSLDRVGYTF. The CDR3 DNA sequence: TGCGCCAGCAGCTTGGACAGGGTTGGCTACACCTTC.

The table lists this clone with a few counts. The V gene is TRBV12-5, the J gene TRBJ2-3; 7 nucleotides align to TRBD2. Germline lookup yields CDR1 LGHNT and CDR2 FRNRAP. V was clipped by 0 bases and J by 4 bases; unmatched bases: 10. The CDR3 has 17 amino acids. The DNA for the CDR3 is TGTGCTAGTGGTTTGGTACGCCCAGCGGGGATATCAGATACGCAGTATTTT. It encodes CASGLVRPAGISDTQYF.

The rearrangement joins TRBV7-2 to TRBJ2-1; possibly TRBD2 for D (5 bases). Germline V CDR1 and CDR2: SGHTA, FQGNSA. The CDR3 consists of 15 residues. V was shortened by 1 base and J by 3 bases, with 10 bases between the two germline ends. The CDR3 DNA reads TGTGCCAGCAGCTTAGGGACTTTGAGCTACAATGAGCAGTTCTTC. Its translation is CASSLGTLSYNEQFF. Together with reference TRBV7-2 and TRBJ2-1, the CDR3 gives the full variable domain: GAGVSQSPSNKVTEKGKDVELRCDPISGHTALYWYRQSLGQGLEFLIYFQGNSAPDKSGLPSDRFSAERTGGSVSTLTIQRTQQEDSAVYLCASSLGTLSYNEQFFGPGTRLTVL.

The gene calls are TRBV27 and TRBJ1-6, with 8 bases that match TRBD1. Germline V gives CDR1 MNHEY, CDR2 SMNVEV (reference sequence). The CDR3 runs to 14 residues. V shed 5 bases, J shed 7 bases, and the junction held 4 bases outside the gene matches. Written as DNA, the CDR3 is TGTGCCAGCAGTGACGGGGACAGGAATTCACCCCTCCACTTT. It specifies CASSDGDRNSPLHF.

The chain uses TRBV10-3 and TRBJ1-3, with D uncertain. Deletions cut 4 bases from V and 0 bases from J, with 10 bases between. The CDR3 consists of 15 residues. CDR1 and CDR2 (germline): ENHRY, SYGVKD. CDR3 in DNA: TGTGCCATCAGTGCACAGCTTAGCTCTGGAAACACCATATATTTT. This gives the protein CAISAQLSSGNTIYF.

This clone was counted only a few times. The DNA of the CDR3 is TGCAGTGTCTTGGGGGTTGAGACCCAGTACTTC. Its protein product is CSVLGVETQYF. The chain couples TRBV20-1 to TRBJ2-5; D may be TRBD1 or TRBD2 (5 bases each). With 7 bases removed from V and 5 bases from J, the gap between germline ends came to 11 bases. This CDR3 is 11 amino acids long. Germline V CDR1 and CDR2: DFQATT, SNEGSKA (reference sequence).

The CDR3 nucleotides read TGTGCCAGCAGAATGTCGGGGACGAACACTGAAGCTTTCTTT. Residues: CASRMSGTNTEAFF. The chain is built from TRBV25-1 and TRBJ1-1; D is possibly TRBD1 (5 bases). The CDR3 has 14 amino acids. Trimming removed 6 bases at V and 1 base at J, with 12 bases between. The germline CDR1 and CDR2 sequences are MGHDK and SYGVNS.

This chain connects TRBV13 to TRBJ2-5; possibly TRBD1 or TRBD2 for D (5 bases each). The germline gives CDR1 PRHDT, CDR2 FYEKMQ (reference sequence). V dropped 1 base and J dropped 3 bases, with 15 bases sitting between them. The CDR3 spans 16 residues. The CDR3 is CASSLEVRGREETQYF. In DNA, the CDR3 is TGTGCCAGCAGCTTAGAGGTGAGGGGCCGAGAAGAGACCCAGTACTTC.

The rearrangement links TRBV2 to TRBJ1-2; 12 bases align to TRBD1. J was trimmed by 7 bases and V by 7 bases; bases with no gene match: 4. From germline, CDR1 is SNHLY and CDR2 FYNNEI. This CDR3 comprises 13 residues. Here the CDR3 reads CASKGQGAFGYTF. Written as DNA, the CDR3 is TGTGCCAGCAAGGGACAGGGGGCGTTTGGCTACACCTTC.

This clone was found a few times. The chain couples TRBV2 to TRBJ2-7, with D hard to call. V shed 4 bases and J shed 6 bases, with 13 bases lying between them. Germline values: CDR1 SNHLY, CDR2 FYNNEI. The CDR3 contains 13 residues. The chain's CDR3 is CASSGSPPFEQYF. As DNA, the CDR3 is TGTGCCAGCAGTGGATCCCCCCCCTTCGAGCAGTACTTC.

This clone has just a few counts. The chain joins TRBV18 to TRBJ2-2; D may match TRBD1 or TRBD2 (5 bases each). The ends were cut back, 3 bases at V and 1 base at J, with 12 bases in the middle. Germline CDR1 KGHSH, CDR2 LQKENI. This CDR3 contains 16 residues. The CDR3 here is CASSPWDLGNTGELFF. In DNA, the CDR3 is TGTGCCAGCTCACCGTGGGACCTAGGGAACACCGGGGAGCTGTTTTTT. Together with reference TRBV18 and TRBJ2-2, the CDR3 gives the full variable domain: NAGVMQNPRHLVRRRGQEARLRCSPMKGHSHVYWYRQLPEEGLKFMVYLQKENIIDESGMPKERFSAEFPKEGPSILRIQQVVRGDSAAYFCASSPWDLGNTGELFFGEGSRLTVL.

This clone occurred a few times. This chain connects TRBV25-1 to TRBJ1-2; the D is unclear. CDR3 size: 13 residues. V lost 4 bases and J lost 6, with 12 bases in between. The germline V gene has CDR1 MGHDK and CDR2 SYGVNS. In DNA, the CDR3 is TGTGCCAGCAGTGTCGTGGAGGATAATGGCTACACCTTC. It encodes CASSVVEDNGYTF.

This clone was picked up a small number of times. The CDR3 nucleotides read TGTGCCATCAGACCCGGACAGGGTAGAGAGCAGTACTTC. Translated: CAIRPGQGREQYF. V is TRBV10-3 and J is TRBJ2-7; 8 bases fit TRBD1. V shed 6 bases, J shed 7 bases, and the junction held 8 bases outside the gene matches. Germline CDR1 ENHRY, CDR2 SYGVKD. This CDR3 contains 13 residues.

This clone has just a few counts. V and J are TRBV7-2 and TRBJ2-2; no definite D call. Germline V gives CDR1 SGHTA, CDR2 FQGNSA. V lost 6 bases to trimming and J lost 0 bases, with 11 bases between them. The CDR3 contains 15 residues. As DNA, the CDR3 is TGTGCCAGCAGGCCGGGTTCCGCGAACACCGGGGAGCTGTTTTTT. Amino acid sequence: CASRPGSANTGELFF.

This clone showed up just a few times. The chain uses TRBV6-1 and TRBJ1-2; D remains unclear. This CDR3 comprises 13 residues. V lost 6 bases and J lost 5, with 13 bases in between. Germline loops: CDR1 MNHNS, CDR2 SASEGT. CDR3 sequence: CASSPSDRYGYTF. CDR3 nucleotide sequence: TGTGCCAGCAGCCCGTCCGATCGGTATGGCTACACCTTC.

This clone has only a few counts. The V and J genes are TRBV15 and TRBJ2-1; D is possibly TRBD1 or TRBD2 (5 bases each). Looked up from germline, CDR1 is LNHNV and CDR2 is YYDKDF (reference sequence). Trimming left V 0 bases short and J 9 bases short, with 21 bases between. This CDR3 spans 17 amino acids. The CDR3, as DNA: TGTGCCACCAGCAGAGAGGGGCCCTTTGAAGCGGCGATTGAGCAGTTCTTC. It encodes CATSREGPFEAAIEQFF.

The V and J genes are TRBV19 and TRBJ1-5; D gene unclear. The CDR3 runs 13 residues. The V gene lost 8 bases and the J gene lost 7 bases, with 15 bases spanning the gap. From germline, CDR1 is LNHDA and CDR2 SQIVND (reference sequence). CDR3 region: CASVLVIGQPQHF. The CDR3 bases are TGTGCCAGTGTGCTGGTGATTGGGCAGCCCCAGCATTTT.

This chain's CDR3 is CSVGSVGVTDTQYF. For the CDR3, the DNA is TGCAGCGTTGGTTCTGTCGGGGTCACAGATACGCAGTATTTT. This chain connects TRBV29-1 to TRBJ2-3, with D possibly TRBD2 on 5 matching bases. The V end was cut by 4 bases, the J end by 2 bases, with 13 bases between. This CDR3 contains 14 residues. Germline lookup yields CDR1 SQVTM and CDR2 ANQGSEA.